A single sample gave rise to the 10 T cell receptor beta chains below, sequenced in a study of human T cells and chemical hapten exposure. TCRdb called the RACE reads again in MiXCR, with one record for every CDR3 protein. Of around 76,000 distinct CDR3 sequences listed, 10% to 15% are singletons. The sample's time point: patch test 1, 2 weeks after DPC sensitization. Treatment given: therapeutic diphenylcyclopropenone sensitization with weekly scalp DPC. The source was whole blood, collected in connection with sensitization to the hapten diphenylcyclopropenone (DPC). The receptors were sampled from a woman aged 55-75 years with alopecia areata. Some clones in this sample may be carry-over from other donors' samples.

This clonotype was counted at least ten times. This CDR3 is CSARGGRDVPYEQYF. In DNA form, the CDR3 reads TGCAGTGCTAGAGGAGGGCGGGATGTACCCTACGAGCAGTACTTC. The chain carries TRBV20-1 and TRBJ2-7; perhaps TRBD2 as D (6 bases). Germline V gene lookup returns CDR1 DFQATT and CDR2 SNEGSKA (reference sequence). The CDR3 covers 15 residues. V was trimmed by 1 base and J by 2 bases, leaving 15 bases between them.

The V call is TRBV19, the J call TRBJ1-2, with TRBD1 matching 8 bases. CDR1 and CDR2 (germline): LNHDA, SQIVND (reference sequence). V was pared by 6 bases and J by 5 bases, with 11 bases of the junction left unmatched. The CDR3 runs 15 residues. The CDR3 sequence is CASRQPGQDHYGYTF. The CDR3, as DNA: TGTGCCAGTAGACAACCGGGACAGGACCATTATGGCTACACCTTC.

The genes are TRBV28 and TRBJ1-2, with 7 bases aligning to TRBD1. J was trimmed by 5 bases and V by 6 bases; bases with no gene match: 9. CDR3 size: 14 residues. Germline V gene data show CDR1 as MDHEN and CDR2 as SYDVKM. CDR3: CASRYPGTVYGYTF. CDR3 coding DNA: TGTGCCAGCAGATATCCCGGGACAGTGTATGGCTACACCTTC.

The chain is built from TRBV9 and TRBJ2-7; unclear D gene. With 2 bases removed from V and 2 bases from J, the gap between germline ends came to 8 bases. CDR3 size: 13 residues. The germline CDR1 and CDR2 sequences are SGDLS and YYNGEE. As DNA, the CDR3 is TGTGCCAGCAGCGTTTCGGCCACCTACGAGCAGTACTTC. Amino acids: CASSVSATYEQYF.

This clonotype was found a few times. The chain links TRBV15 to TRBJ2-2; tentative D call: TRBD1 (6 bases). Germline CDR1 reads LNHNV; CDR2 reads YYDKDF (reference sequence). The CDR3 loop spans 16 amino acids. Trimming removed 2 bases at V and 2 bases at J, with 12 bases between. CDR3 in DNA: TGTGCCACCAGCAGACCAGGACAGACTAACACCGGGGAGCTGTTTTTT. Amino acids: CATSRPGQTNTGELFF.

This clonotype was found once. Just one base apart from a much larger clone, this may be a read error. CDR3 protein: CASSLASQTASETQYF. The CDR3 coding sequence is TGCGCCAGCAGCTTGGCCTCGCAGACTGCGTCAGAGACCCAGTACTTC. The chain is built from TRBV5-1 and TRBJ2-5; D gene ambiguous. The germline V gene encodes CDR1 SGHRS and CDR2 YFSETQ. The V and J ends lost 0 bases and 4 bases respectively, with 16 bases between them. The CDR3 is 16 amino acids.

This clonotype was seen many times. The chain recombines TRBV20-1 with TRBJ1-2; D unclear. Germline values: CDR1 DFQATT, CDR2 SNEGSKA (reference sequence). The V end was cut by 3 bases, the J end by 5 bases, with 4 bases between. The CDR3 is 10 residues long. The CDR3 sequence: CSARNYGYTF. In DNA form, the CDR3 reads TGCAGTGCTAGGAATTATGGCTACACCTTC.

This clonotype was counted many times. The CDR3 bases are TGCGCCAGTCATGGGACTAGCGGGGGGGCTTTTACCGGGGAGCTGTTTTTT. Amino acids: CASHGTSGGAFTGELFF. The chain recombines TRBV10-2 with TRBJ2-2; 16 bases match TRBD2. The V gene's germline CDR1 is WSHSY and CDR2 SAAADI. The CDR3 has 17 amino acids. The J segment lost 5 bases and the V segment lost 9 bases, leaving 9 bases of the junction unmatched.

This clonotype was counted only a few times. The chain combines TRBV29-1 with TRBJ2-7, with D unresolved. The CDR3 is 10 residues long. V was trimmed by 4 bases and J by 4 bases, leaving 5 bases between them. Germline lookup yields CDR1 SQVTM and CDR2 ANQGSEA. CDR3 amino acids: CSVAGYEQYF. The CDR3 DNA sequence: TGCAGCGTTGCTGGGTACGAGCAGTACTTC.

CDR3 in DNA: TGCAGCGTTGAAACTAGCGGCACAGATACGCAGTATTTT. Translated: CSVETSGTDTQYF. The chain recombines TRBV29-1 with TRBJ2-3; 7 bases are shared with TRBD2. The CDR3 contains 13 residues. Germline V lookup: CDR1 SQVTM, CDR2 ANQGSEA. Losses at the gene ends were 2 bases for V and 1 base for J; bases not matched to a gene: 0.